This T cell receptor (beta chain) was captured by sequencing in a study of T-cell memory formation after mild COVID-19. Turning to the study itself: Largely, TCR clusters stayed within a single donor. General study results and limits: Researchers could not confirm that second-wave clones peaking on day 37 targeted SARS-CoV-2. CD4+ bias marked clones expanding day 15 to 37, unlike balanced contracting clones.

Germline CDR1 and CDR2: SGHRS and YFSETQ. This CDR3 has 16 amino acids. The V gene end was trimmed by 0 bases and the J gene end by 1 base; junction bases not matched to a gene: 5. Using constant-segment primers, 5'RACE produced TCR alpha and TCR beta cDNA libraries carrying sample barcodes and UMIs. In TCRdb, the 5' RACE reads were re-called with MiXCR into one record per CDR3 protein. The top ten clones hold roughly 20% of a sample with approximately 290,000 distinct CDR3 sequences, roughly 15% of them seen once. This clonotype was seen a few times. The antigen remains unidentified. The origin of this receptor is a man aged 18 to 35 who had mild COVID-19 (a few samples of this study predate the infection). Cell type and time point are not known. The chain joins TRBV5-1 to TRBJ2-5, with 8 bases lining up with TRBD1. Sequencing was carried out using PBMCs or a T cell subset sorted from them (not recorded which). CDR3 bases: TGCGCCAGCAGCTTGGAACCAGGGGGCCTCCAAGAGACCCAGTACTTC. Amino acid sequence: CASSLEPGGLQETQYF.